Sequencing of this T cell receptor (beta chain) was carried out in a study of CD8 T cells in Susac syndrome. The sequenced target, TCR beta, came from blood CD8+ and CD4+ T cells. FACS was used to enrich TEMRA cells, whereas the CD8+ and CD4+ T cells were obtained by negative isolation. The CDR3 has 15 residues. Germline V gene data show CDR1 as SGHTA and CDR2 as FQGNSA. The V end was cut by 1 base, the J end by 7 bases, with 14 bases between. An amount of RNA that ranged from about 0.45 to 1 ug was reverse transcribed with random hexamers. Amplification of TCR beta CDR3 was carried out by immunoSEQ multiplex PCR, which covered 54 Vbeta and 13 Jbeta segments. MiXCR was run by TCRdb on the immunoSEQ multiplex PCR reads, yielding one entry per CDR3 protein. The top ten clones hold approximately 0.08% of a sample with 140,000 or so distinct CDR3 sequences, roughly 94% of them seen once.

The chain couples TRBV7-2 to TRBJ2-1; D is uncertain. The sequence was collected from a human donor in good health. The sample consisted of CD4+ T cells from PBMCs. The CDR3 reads CASSLGPPTLNEQFF. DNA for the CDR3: TGTGCCAGCAGCTTAGGGCCCCCTACCCTGAATGAGCAGTTCTTC.